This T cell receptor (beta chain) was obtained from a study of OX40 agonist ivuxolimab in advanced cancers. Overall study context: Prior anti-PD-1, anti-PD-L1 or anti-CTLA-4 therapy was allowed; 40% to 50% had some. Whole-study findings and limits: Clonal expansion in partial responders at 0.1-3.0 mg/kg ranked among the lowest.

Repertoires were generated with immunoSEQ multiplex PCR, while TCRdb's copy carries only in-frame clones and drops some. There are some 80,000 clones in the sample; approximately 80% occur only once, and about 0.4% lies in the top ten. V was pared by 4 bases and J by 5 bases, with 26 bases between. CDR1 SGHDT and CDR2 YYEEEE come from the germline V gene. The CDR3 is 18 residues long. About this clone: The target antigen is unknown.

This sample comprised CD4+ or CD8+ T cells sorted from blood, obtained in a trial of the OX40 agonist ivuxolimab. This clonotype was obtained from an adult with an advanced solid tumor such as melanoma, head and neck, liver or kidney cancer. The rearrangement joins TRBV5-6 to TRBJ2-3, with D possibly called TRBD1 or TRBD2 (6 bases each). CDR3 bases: TGTGCCAGCAGCGCCCTAGGGGGGTGGACTCTCTTTAGAGATACGCAGTATTTT. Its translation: CASSALGGWTLFRDTQYF.